The rows below give T cell receptor beta chains drawn from one sample of a study of T-cell memory formation after mild COVID-19. Via MiXCR, TCRdb re-called the 5' RACE reads, giving one row per CDR3 protein. The sample carries about 430,000 distinct CDR3 sequences, more than 20% recorded once. Sequenced material: PBMCs or a T cell subset sorted from them (not recorded which). All receptors come from an adult woman who had mild COVID-19 (a few samples of this study predate the infection). Cell type and time point are not known. CDR3s include the opening cysteine and the closing phenylalanine or tryptophan. Each record gives: V gene, D gene, J gene, clone size, CDR3 protein, CDR3 DNA. The D gene is left open where the match is weak. Clone size, where shown, is once, few, many, or a class for clones that have expanded.

V: TRBV5-4
D: -
J: TRBJ2-1
size: few
CDR3: CASSPMDYQYNEQFF
DNA: TGTGCCAGCAGCCCGATGGACTATCAGTACAATGAGCAGTTCTTC

V: TRBV11-2
D: -
J: TRBJ1-2
size: -
CDR3: CASSLRQYRGYTF
DNA: TGTGCCAGCAGCTTACGGCAGTATAGGGGCTACACCTTC

V: TRBV6-6
D: -
J: TRBJ1-5
size: many
CDR3: CASSYPQPPQTNQPQHF
DNA: TGTGCCAGCAGTTACCCCCAACCTCCACAGACGAATCAGCCCCAGCATTTT

V: TRBV12-3/TRBV12-4
D: -
J: TRBJ2-7
size: -
CDR3: CASSISRSSSYEQYF
DNA: TGTGCCAGCAGTATCAGCCGATCAAGCTCCTACGAGCAGTACTTC

V: TRBV4-1
D: TRBD1
J: TRBJ2-7
size: many
CDR3: CASSQGQGVYEQYF
DNA: TGTGCCAGCAGCCAGGGACAGGGGGTCTACGAGCAGTACTTC

V: TRBV12-3/TRBV12-4
D: -
J: TRBJ1-2
size: -
CDR3: CASSFVRGYTF
DNA: TGTGCCAGCAGTTTCGTCCGTGGCTACACCTTC

V: TRBV4-2
D: -
J: TRBJ2-3
size: -
CDR3: CASSQLVSSTDTQYF
DNA: TGTGCCAGCAGCCAGCTAGTGTCGAGCACAGATACGCAGTATTTT

V: TRBV7-2
D: TRBD2
J: TRBJ2-3
size: -
CDR3: CASSLGFGSGGLTDTQYF
DNA: TGTGCCAGCAGCTTAGGGTTTGGTAGCGGGGGCCTCACAGATACGCAGTATTTT

V: TRBV28
D: TRBD1
J: TRBJ1-2
size: -
CDR3: CASSLGTDYSNYGYTF
DNA: TGTGCCAGCAGCTTGGGGACAGATTACTCTAACTATGGCTACACCTTC

V: TRBV7-9
D: -
J: TRBJ1-1
size: -
CDR3: CASSLGGLGTEAFF
DNA: TGTGCCAGCAGCTTAGGGGGCCTCGGGACTGAAGCTTTCTTT

V: TRBV4-1
D: -
J: TRBJ2-5
size: -
CDR3: CASSQGVQAIRETQYF
DNA: TGCGCCAGCAGCCAAGGCGTACAGGCAATCAGAGAGACCCAGTACTTC

V: TRBV6-2/TRBV6-3
D: TRBD2
J: TRBJ2-5
size: -
CDR3: CASSVAGGSLETQYF
DNA: TGTGCCAGCAGTGTAGCGGGAGGTAGCTTAGAGACCCAGTACTTC

V: TRBV10-3
D: -
J: TRBJ1-2
size: -
CDR3: CAISESGTFYGYTF
DNA: TGTGCCATCAGTGAGTCAGGAACATTCTATGGCTACACCTTC

V: TRBV12-3/TRBV12-4
D: -
J: TRBJ2-7
size: -
CDR3: CASSQRWGAYEQYF
DNA: TGTGCCAGCAGTCAACGGTGGGGGGCCTACGAGCAGTACTTC

V: TRBV27
D: -
J: TRBJ1-2
size: -
CDR3: CASSRIPAWGYTF
DNA: TGTGCCAGCAGTCGGATCCCCGCGTGGGGCTACACCTTC

V: TRBV2
D: TRBD1
J: TRBJ2-5
size: -
CDR3: CASSQDRGQETQYF
DNA: TGTGCCAGCAGTCAGGACAGGGGGCAAGAGACCCAGTACTTC

V: TRBV6-1
D: TRBD1
J: TRBJ2-1
size: -
CDR3: CASSSRDRGLLYDNEQFF
DNA: TGTGCCAGCAGCAGCCGGGACAGGGGACTTTTGTATGACAATGAGCAGTTCTTC

V: TRBV12-3/TRBV12-4
D: -
J: TRBJ2-2
size: -
CDR3: CASWGGELFF
DNA: TGTGCCAGCTGGGGCGGGGAGCTGTTTTTT

V: TRBV9
D: TRBD2
J: TRBJ2-5
size: -
CDR3: CASSASGGGGTQYF
DNA: TGTGCCAGCAGCGCCAGCGGGGGGGGTGGGACCCAGTACTTC

V: TRBV7-2
D: -
J: TRBJ1-5
size: few
CDR3: CASSYGIGAGQPQHF
DNA: TGTGCCAGCAGCTACGGGATTGGGGCTGGTCAGCCCCAGCATTTT

V: TRBV5-1
D: TRBD2
J: TRBJ2-5
size: -
CDR3: CASSTGELAGGQETQYF
DNA: TGCGCCAGCAGCACCGGAGAACTAGCGGGGGGACAAGAGACCCAGTACTTC

V: TRBV9
D: TRBD1
J: TRBJ2-1
size: -
CDR3: CASSVKTGNEQFF
DNA: TGTGCCAGCAGCGTAAAGACAGGGAATGAGCAGTTCTTC

V: TRBV29-1
D: -
J: TRBJ2-1
size: -
CDR3: CSVVAQGNDEQFF
DNA: TGCAGCGTTGTGGCGCAGGGGAACGATGAGCAGTTCTTC

V: TRBV7-8
D: -
J: TRBJ1-2
size: few
CDR3: CASSARVGYGYTF
DNA: TGTGCCAGCAGCGCCAGGGTCGGCTATGGCTACACCTTC

V: TRBV4-1
D: -
J: TRBJ2-6
size: -
CDR3: CASRDRANVLTF
DNA: TGCGCCAGCCGGGATCGGGCCAACGTCCTGACTTTC

V: TRBV30
D: -
J: TRBJ2-7
size: few
CDR3: CAWEAGSSYEQYF
DNA: TGTGCCTGGGAGGCGGGTAGTTCCTACGAGCAGTACTTC

V: TRBV6-6
D: TRBD1
J: TRBJ1-1
size: -
CDR3: CASSSSDRGDTEAFF
DNA: TGTGCCAGCAGTTCATCGGACAGGGGGGACACTGAAGCTTTCTTT

V: TRBV12-3/TRBV12-4
D: -
J: TRBJ1-6
size: -
CDR3: CASSLVADGALHF
DNA: TGTGCCAGCAGTTTAGTGGCGGACGGGGCCCTCCACTTT

V: TRBV9
D: -
J: TRBJ2-5
size: -
CDR3: CASSVGGSPMGTQYF
DNA: TGTGCCAGCAGCGTAGGTGGCAGCCCCATGGGGACCCAGTACTTC

V: TRBV6-5
D: TRBD1
J: TRBJ1-1
size: few
CDR3: CASSRTGGAGVAFF
DNA: TGTGCCAGCAGCCGGACAGGGGGCGCGGGTGTAGCTTTCTTT

V: TRBV5-1
D: TRBD2
J: TRBJ2-7
size: -
CDR3: CASSTGGAPTYEQYF
DNA: TGCGCCAGCAGCACGGGGGGGGCCCCAACCTACGAGCAGTACTTC

V: TRBV24-1
D: TRBD2
J: TRBJ2-1
size: -
CDR3: CATSPSGISYNEQFF
DNA: TGTGCCACCAGTCCTAGCGGGATCTCCTACAATGAGCAGTTCTTC

V: TRBV3-1
D: TRBD1
J: TRBJ2-2
size: many
CDR3: CASSRDRVTGELFF
DNA: TGTGCCAGCAGCCGGGACAGGGTTACCGGGGAGCTGTTTTTT

V: TRBV12-3/TRBV12-4
D: -
J: TRBJ2-2
size: many
CDR3: CASSLWNTGELFF
DNA: TGTGCCAGCAGTTTGTGGAACACCGGGGAGCTGTTTTTT

V: TRBV2
D: -
J: TRBJ2-5
size: -
CDR3: CASSANGFQETQYF
DNA: TGTGCCAGCAGTGCAAACGGTTTCCAAGAGACCCAGTACTTC

V: TRBV20-1
D: -
J: TRBJ2-7
size: -
CDR3: CSAPKGFLSYEQYF
DNA: TGCAGTGCTCCCAAGGGGTTCCTTTCCTACGAGCAGTACTTC

V: TRBV3-1
D: -
J: TRBJ2-5
size: many
CDR3: CASSPQGRETQYF
DNA: TGTGCCAGCAGCCCACAGGGGAGGGAGACCCAGTACTTC

V: TRBV27
D: -
J: TRBJ1-1
size: once
CDR3: CASSDYTEAFF
DNA: TGTGCCAGCAGCGATTACACTGAAGCTTTCTTT

V: TRBV7-6
D: TRBD2
J: TRBJ2-3
size: -
CDR3: CASSFSLAGPDTQYF
DNA: TGTGCCAGCAGCTTTTCGCTAGCGGGCCCAGATACGCAGTATTTT

V: TRBV3-1
D: TRBD2
J: TRBJ2-1
size: few
CDR3: CASSQASGRYEQFF
DNA: TGTGCCAGCAGCCAGGCTAGCGGGAGGTATGAGCAGTTCTTC

V: TRBV24-1
D: -
J: TRBJ2-3
size: -
CDR3: CATSSGASGTDTQYF
DNA: TGTGCCACCAGTTCCGGGGCTAGCGGCACAGATACGCAGTATTTT

V: TRBV11-2
D: -
J: TRBJ2-1
size: few
CDR3: CASSVTSINEQFF
DNA: TGTGCCAGCAGCGTGACTAGTATCAATGAGCAGTTCTTC